Reported below is one T cell receptor (beta chain). No antigen is known for it. TCRdb called the reads again in MiXCR, with one record for every CDR3 protein. This table has about 830,000 distinct CDR3 sequences, 30% to 35% appearing once. This sample was taken from a study of T cell repertoires in cytomegalovirus infection. For the study at large: It was the public TCR beta signatures that indicated both CMV infection and matching HLA type.

The CDR3 contains 16 residues. V shed 1 base and J 5 bases; nucleotides not matched to a gene: 5. The germline CDR1 and CDR2 sequences are SGHVS and FNYEAQ. Overall study results and limits: HLA-C-restricted CMV-specific TCR beta clonotypes were dominant in the ex vivo response. Frequencies of public TCR beta families were cumulated, and this identified carriers of CMV plus the relevant HLA.

The starting material was cultured CD8+ T cells from PBMCs, obtained from culture after CMV antigen stimulation. The source is a human donor in good health (CMV status not recorded). Some clones in this sample may be carry-over from other donors' samples. This chain joins TRBV7-6 and TRBJ2-1; 10 bases agree with TRBD2. Here the CDR3 DNA reads TGTGCCAGCAGCTTAGGTAGCGGGGGGTTTGACAATGAGCAGTTCTTC. Protein sequence: CASSLGSGGFDNEQFF.